One and the same sample provided the 4 T cell receptor beta chains below, sequenced in a study of blood T cell repertoires in COVID-19 (TCRdb year 2020). Libraries were constructed by the immunoSEQ multiplex PCR assay. TCRdb re-hosts the immuneACCESS table, in-frame sequences only. Its copies lack some clones; in the studies checked, an unresolved V gene accounts for under half of them, and the cause for the rest is not known. This sample gives roughly 80,000 clones in total; around 80% of them show up just once. The top ten hold 21% of the sample. The sample taken for sequencing was peripheral blood. Receptors were obtained from a human donor in a cohort sampled during active COVID-19.

The chain links TRBV28 to TRBJ1-5; possible D gene TRBD1, 6 bases. CDR3 length: 13 residues. From germline, CDR1 is MDHEN and CDR2 SYDVKM. V was pared by 3 bases and J by 7 bases, with 10 bases between. This CDR3 reads CASSFSDRQPQHF. The CDR3 DNA reads TGTGCCAGCAGTTTTTCCGACAGGCAGCCCCAGCATTTT.

This rearrangement joins TRBV5-1 to TRBJ1-2, with unresolved D. This CDR3 is built from 12 residues. Trimming pared 3 bases from V and 8 bases from J, leaving 11 bases between. The germline gives CDR1 SGHRS, CDR2 YFSETQ. The CDR3 bases are TGCGCCAGCAGCTCGCGAGGAGAGGGCTACACCTTC. This codes for CASSSRGEGYTF.

V gene TRBV30 combines with J gene TRBJ1-2; perhaps TRBD1 as D (6 bases). CDR3 length: 13 amino acids. V gave up 2 bases and J gave up 8 bases, with 15 bases separating them. Germline V gives CDR1 GTSNPN, CDR2 SVGIG (reference sequence). The CDR3 loop reads CAWSHGGARGYTF. The CDR3 DNA follows: TGTGCCTGGAGTCATGGGGGGGCGCGAGGCTACACCTTC.

The chain couples TRBV18 to TRBJ2-5; TRBD1 matches at 9 bases. The CDR3 is 15 amino acids. V shed 3 bases, J shed 5 bases, and the junction held 7 bases outside the gene matches. CDR1 is KGHSH and CDR2 is LQKENI in the germline V gene. The CDR3 DNA reads as TGTGCCAGCTCACCGAGGACAGGGGCTGGGGAGACCCAGTACTTC. Translation: CASSPRTGAGETQYF. The full variable domain, rest sourced from reference TRBV18 and TRBJ2-5, is NAGVMQNPRHLVRRRGQEARLRCSPMKGHSHVYWYRQLPEEGLKFMVYLQKENIIDESGMPKERFSAEFPKEGPSILRIQQVVRGDSAAYFCASSPRTGAGETQYFGPGTRLLVL.